These 27 T cell receptor beta chains were all obtained from the same sample, sequenced in a study of cytomegalovirus exposure and HLA in healthy donors (dated 2017 in TCRdb). Receptor amplification or capture employed the immunoSEQ multiplex PCR assay. In its TCRdb copy, this immuneACCESS table keeps in-frame sequences only and misses some clones. Where compared with another copy, unresolved V genes explain less than half of these, and the others have no known cause. The sample table holds around 160,000 clones, of which approximately 86% were seen once. Around 2.4% of the sample rests with the top ten. The sequenced sample was PBMCs. These receptors were taken from a man under 40 in good health and CMV-seropositive.

The chain employs TRBV4-2 and TRBJ1-2; 9 bases agree with TRBD1. Germline V CDR1 and CDR2: LGHNA, YNFKEQ. CDR3 length: 15 amino acids. J gave up 7 bases and V 0 bases, and 6 bases lay outside the gene matches. CDR3 in amino acids: CASSQEVGTGLGYTF. The CDR3 DNA follows: TGTGCCAGCAGCCAAGAAGTCGGGACAGGGCTTGGCTACACCTTC.

The DNA of the CDR3 is TGTGCCAGCAGCGTAGCGGGGGAGCCGGTTAATGAGCAGTTCTTC. It codes for CASSVAGEPVNEQFF. The V gene is TRBV9, the J gene TRBJ2-1; weak D call: TRBD2 (6 bases). CDR1 is SGDLS, CDR2 YYNGEE, per germline. The CDR3 contains 15 residues. Trimming stripped 0 bases from V and 7 bases from J, with 14 bases between.

The chain employs TRBV9 and TRBJ2-3, with 11 nucleotides matching TRBD1. Germline lookup yields CDR1 SGDLS and CDR2 YYNGEE. J was trimmed by 5 bases and V by 0 bases; bases with no gene match: 2. The CDR3 runs to 15 residues. The CDR3 DNA reads as TGTGCCAGCAGCGTAGGGACAGGGGGCGAAGATACGCAGTATTTT. Encoded protein: CASSVGTGGEDTQYF.

This clone was seen more than once but under ten times. V usage is TRBV6-6 and J usage is TRBJ2-1, with D possibly TRBD2 on 6 matching bases. The CDR3 runs 15 residues. With 3 bases removed from V and 5 bases from J, the gap between germline ends came to 14 bases. The germline V gene has CDR1 MNHNY and CDR2 SVGAGI (reference sequence). The CDR3 protein is CASSYLGGSDNEQFF. The CDR3 DNA follows: TGTGCCAGCAGTTATCTCGGAGGGTCGGACAATGAGCAGTTCTTC.

This chain connects TRBV7-2 to TRBJ2-7, with 12 bases matching TRBD1. Unmatched junction bases numbered 5, after V lost 1 base and J lost 4 bases. Germline CDR1 reads SGHTA; CDR2 reads FQGNSA. This CDR3 has 16 residues. The CDR3 sequence: CASSLVGGQGAYEQYF. DNA of the CDR3: TGTGCCAGCAGCTTAGTTGGGGGACAGGGGGCGTACGAGCAGTACTTC.

The chain employs TRBV7-4 and TRBJ2-1, with TRBD2 matching 7 bases. The CDR3 is 15 amino acids. The V and J ends lost 3 bases and 6 bases, in that order; junction bases with no gene match: 8. Germline CDR1 and CDR2: SGHVT and SQSDAQ. CDR3 in amino acids: CASSFGISGGNEQFF. CDR3 bases: TGTGCCAGCAGCTTCGGTATATCGGGGGGCAATGAGCAGTTCTTC.

The J gene is TRBJ2-7, the V gene TRBV6-5; D uncertain. CDR1 is MNHEY, CDR2 SVGAGI, per germline. Trimming took off 6 bases at V and 4 bases at J, with 19 bases between the two ends. The CDR3 sequence is 15 residues long. CDR3 amino acids: CASRYSSLRPYEQYF. As DNA, the CDR3 is TGTGCCAGCAGGTATAGCTCTCTAAGGCCATACGAGCAGTACTTC.

This sequence joins TRBV5-5 and TRBJ2-5; D gene unclear. CDR3 length equals 15 residues. The V end was cut by 0 bases, the J end by 3 bases, with 12 bases between. The germline V gene has CDR1 SGHKS and CDR2 YYEKEE (reference sequence). For the CDR3, the DNA is TGTGCCAGCAGCTTGGGACCCGGGTCTGAAGAGACCCAGTACTTC. The encoded protein is CASSLGPGSEETQYF. Full variable domain (rest looked up from reference TRBV5-5 and TRBJ2-5): DAGVTQSPTHLIKTRGQQVTLRCSPISGHKSVSWYQQVLGQGPQFIFQYYEKEERGRGNFPDRFSARQFPNYSSELNVNALLLGDSALYLCASSLGPGSEETQYFGPGTRLLVL.

This clone came up once. J is TRBJ1-5 and V is TRBV6-4, with TRBD1 matching 8 bases. Germline CDR1 and CDR2: MRHNA and SNTAGT. The ends lost 5 bases at V and 2 bases at J; junction bases unmatched: 8. The CDR3 length is 16 residues. CDR3 nucleotides: TGTGCCAGCAGTTGGACAGGGCGGGTCGGCAATCAGCCCCAGCATTTT. Amino acid sequence: CASSWTGRVGNQPQHF.

There are a few counts of this clone. Other nucleotide sequences from this sample produce the same CDR3. The J gene is TRBJ2-1, the V gene TRBV19, with 11 bases that match TRBD2. The V gene end was trimmed by 6 bases and the J gene end by 1 base; junction bases not matched to a gene: 2. CDR1 and CDR2 from the germline V gene are LNHDA and SQIVND (reference sequence). The CDR3 runs to 15 residues. In DNA form, the CDR3 reads TGTGCCAGTAGCAGGACTAGCGGGTCCTACAATGAGCAGTTCTTC. Residues: CASSRTSGSYNEQFF. The whole variable domain, filled in from reference TRBV19 and TRBJ2-1, reads DGGITQSPKYLFRKEGQNVTLSCEQNLNHDAMYWYRQDPGQGLRLIYYSQIVNDFQKGDIAEGYSVSREKKESFPLTVTSAQKNPTAFYLCASSRTSGSYNEQFFGPGTRLTVL.

This chain connects TRBV10-1 to TRBJ1-2; no firm D call. Germline V lookup: CDR1 WNHNN, CDR2 SYGVQD (reference sequence). The V end lost 5 bases, the J end lost 4 bases, and 11 bases lay between the germline ends. The CDR3 extends over 13 amino acids. The CDR3 reads CASSPGGSYGYTF. CDR3 nucleotides: TGCGCCAGCAGTCCAGGTGGAAGCTATGGCTACACCTTC.

The chain is built from TRBV27 and TRBJ2-1; TRBD2 is a possible D gene (6 bases). There are 14 residues in the CDR3. CDR1 is MNHEY and CDR2 is SMNVEV in the germline V gene (reference sequence). V shed 7 bases and J shed 4 bases, with 14 bases lying between them. CDR3 protein: CASTQVGGYNEQFF. CDR3 bases: TGTGCCAGCACCCAGGTGGGGGGATACAATGAGCAGTTCTTC.

The CDR3 coding sequence is TGTGCCAGCAGCTTAGGAGGGGGCTCTGGGGCCAACGTCCTGACTTTC. Translated: CASSLGGGSGANVLTF. The chain carries TRBV7-9 and TRBJ2-6, with D possibly TRBD1 on 6 matching bases. CDR3 length: 16 residues. CDR1 SEHNR and CDR2 FQNEAQ come from the germline V gene (reference sequence). Trimming took off 1 base at V and 0 bases at J, with 7 bases between the two ends. The full variable domain, in which reference TRBV7-9 and TRBJ2-6 provide the parts outside the CDR3, is DTGVSQNPRHKITKRGQNVTFRCDPISEHNRLYWYRQTLGQGPEFLTYFQNEAQLEKSRLLSDRFSAERPKGSFSTLEIQRTEQGDSAMYLCASSLGGGSGANVLTFGAGSRLTVL.

The rearrangement links TRBV7-9 to TRBJ2-7; D may be TRBD2 (6 bases). The V end lost 5 bases, the J end lost 2 bases, and 16 bases lay between the germline ends. The CDR3 loop spans 15 amino acids. Germline V lookup: CDR1 SEHNR, CDR2 FQNEAQ (reference sequence). The CDR3 sequence: CASSPVLADPYEQYF. CDR3 DNA: TGTGCCAGCAGCCCCGTGTTAGCGGACCCCTACGAGCAGTACTTC.

J is TRBJ2-7 and V is TRBV4-2; TRBD2 might be the D (6 bases). The CDR3 loop spans 13 amino acids. From germline, CDR1 is LGHNA and CDR2 YNFKEQ. Trimming removed 1 base at V and 7 bases at J, with 11 bases between. The CDR3 region has the DNA TGTGCCAGCAGCCAAGCCCGGGACTCTGAGCAGTACTTC. Residues: CASSQARDSEQYF.

This clone was found a few times. V is TRBV9 and J is TRBJ1-2; tentative D call: TRBD1 (5 bases). The CDR3 extends over 14 amino acids. CDR1 is SGDLS and CDR2 is YYNGEE in the germline V gene. V dropped 3 bases and J dropped 0 bases, with 9 bases sitting between them. CDR3 amino acids: CASSGRVANYGYTF. The CDR3 DNA follows: TGTGCCAGCAGCGGCAGGGTAGCTAACTATGGCTACACCTTC.

CDR3 sequence (DNA): TGTGCCAGCTCACCTTCCGAAACAGGGGCCAACGTCCTGACTTTC. It specifies CASSPSETGANVLTF. The chain combines TRBV18 with TRBJ2-6; no clear D gene. Trimming removed 3 bases from V and 4 bases from J, with 10 bases in between. The CDR3 is made up of 15 amino acids. From germline, CDR1 is KGHSH and CDR2 LQKENI.

CDR3 loop: CASYLAGGPQYF. CDR3 nucleotide sequence: TGTGCCAGTTATCTAGCGGGGGGGCCGCAGTACTTC. The V and J genes are TRBV6-1 and TRBJ2-7; 12 nucleotides agree with TRBD2. The germline CDR1 and CDR2 sequences are MNHNS and SASEGT. The CDR3 is 12 amino acids. J lost 9 bases, V lost 9 bases, and 6 bases had no gene match.

The chain has TRBV10-2 and TRBJ2-2; 8 bases align to TRBD1. The CDR3 is made up of 14 amino acids. V dropped 2 bases and J dropped 7; count of bases not matched to a gene: 3. Germline V gene sequence: CDR1 WSHSY, CDR2 SAAADI. The CDR3 region is CASSEGQGGGELFF. The DNA for the CDR3 is TGCGCCAGCAGTGAGGGACAGGGCGGCGGGGAGCTGTTTTTT.

The chain joins TRBV11-2 to TRBJ2-1; the D gene is possibly TRBD1 (5 bases). CDR1 SGHAT and CDR2 FQNNGV come from the germline V gene. V was cut by 7 bases and J by 0 bases, with 13 bases left in between. The CDR3 totals 15 residues. CDR3 protein: CASTPGLSSYNEQFF. CDR3 in DNA: TGTGCCAGCACCCCAGGGTTAAGCTCCTACAATGAGCAGTTCTTC. The variable domain in full, with the rest retrieved from reference TRBV11-2 and TRBJ2-1, is EAGVAQSPRYKIIEKRQSVAFWCNPISGHATLYWYQQILGQGPKLLIQFQNNGVVDDSQLPKDRFSAERLKGVDSTLKIQPAKLEDSAVYLCASTPGLSSYNEQFFGPGTRLTVL.

The J gene is TRBJ1-4, the V gene TRBV11-2, with D tentatively TRBD1 (5 bases). The CDR3 loop spans 16 amino acids. CDR1 and CDR2 from the germline V gene are SGHAT and FQNNGV. Deletions cut 0 bases from V and 7 bases from J, with 15 bases between. The CDR3 bases are TGTGCCAGCAGCTTAGATCCGTTAGGGGCAGTTGAAAAACTGTTTTTT. Translated: CASSLDPLGAVEKLFF. The full variable domain, its missing parts supplied by reference TRBV11-2 and TRBJ1-4, is EAGVAQSPRYKIIEKRQSVAFWCNPISGHATLYWYQQILGQGPKLLIQFQNNGVVDDSQLPKDRFSAERLKGVDSTLKIQPAKLEDSAVYLCASSLDPLGAVEKLFFGSGTQLSVL.

CDR3 sequence: CASSVRTGQDGYTF. CDR3 sequence (DNA): TGTGCCAGCAGTGTCCGGACAGGGCAAGATGGCTACACCTTC. V gene TRBV25-1 combines with J gene TRBJ1-2; TRBD1 aligns across 8 bases. Trimming cost V 4 bases and J 6 bases; bases outside gene matches: 7. This CDR3 contains 14 residues. Germline V CDR1 and CDR2: MGHDK, SYGVNS.

The chain recombines TRBV9 with TRBJ2-7, with 10 bases lining up with TRBD1. Germline V CDR1 and CDR2: SGDLS, YYNGEE. This CDR3 has 15 residues. Unmatched junction bases numbered 5, after V lost 0 bases and J lost 5 bases. CDR3 bases: TGTGCCAGCAGCGTAGCTACGGGACAGGGGCACGAGCAGTACTTC. Protein sequence: CASSVATGQGHEQYF.

The rearrangement joins TRBV4-3 to TRBJ1-1; no firm D call. Trimming removed 4 bases from V and 0 bases from J, with 12 bases in between. CDR1 is LGHNA and CDR2 is YSLEER in the germline V gene. This CDR3 has 15 amino acids. The CDR3 bases are TGCGCCAGCAGCCCCGGGGTGGTGATGAACACTGAAGCTTTCTTT. Translated: CASSPGVVMNTEAFF.

This clone was seen more than once but under ten times. V and J are TRBV7-9 and TRBJ2-7; possibly TRBD2 for D (6 bases). Deletions cut 7 bases from V and 3 bases from J, with 13 bases between. Germline-derived CDR1 and CDR2 are SEHNR and FQNEAQ (reference sequence). There are 13 residues in the CDR3. CDR3 in DNA: TGTGCCAGCAACTCCGGGACTTTCTACGAGCAGTACTTC. Its translation is CASNSGTFYEQYF.

This chain links TRBV14 with TRBJ2-6, with TRBD2 as a possible D gene (5 bases). Per germline, CDR1 SGHDN and CDR2 FVKESK. Trimming cost V 1 base and J 0 bases, with 13 bases left between them. This CDR3 spans 18 amino acids. CDR3 protein: CASSQGVGEVSGANVLTF. CDR3 sequence (DNA): TGTGCCAGCAGCCAAGGTGTCGGGGAAGTCTCTGGGGCCAACGTCCTGACTTTC.

The chain joins TRBV7-2 to TRBJ2-4; weak D call: TRBD1 (5 bases). The CDR3 extends over 15 amino acids. V lost 2 bases and J lost 1, with 9 bases in between. Germline V gene lookup returns CDR1 SGHTA and CDR2 FQGNSA. The CDR3 DNA sequence: TGTGCCAGCAGCTTAACAGGATGGGCCAAAAACATTCAGTACTTC. Its protein is CASSLTGWAKNIQYF.